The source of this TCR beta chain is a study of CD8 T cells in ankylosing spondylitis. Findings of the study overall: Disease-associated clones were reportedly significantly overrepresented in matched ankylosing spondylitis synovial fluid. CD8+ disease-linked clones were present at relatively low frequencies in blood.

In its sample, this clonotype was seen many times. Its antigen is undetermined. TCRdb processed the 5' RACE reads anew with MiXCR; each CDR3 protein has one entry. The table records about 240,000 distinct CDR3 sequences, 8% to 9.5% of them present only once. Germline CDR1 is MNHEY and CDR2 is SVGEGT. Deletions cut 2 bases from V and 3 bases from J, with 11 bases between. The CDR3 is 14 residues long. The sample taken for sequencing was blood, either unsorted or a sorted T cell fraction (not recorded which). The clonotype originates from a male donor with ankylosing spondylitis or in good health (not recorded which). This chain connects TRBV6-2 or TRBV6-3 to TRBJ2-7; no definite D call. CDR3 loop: CASSYRSIGYEQYF. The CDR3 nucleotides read TGTGCCAGCAGTTACAGGAGCATAGGCTACGAGCAGTACTTC.